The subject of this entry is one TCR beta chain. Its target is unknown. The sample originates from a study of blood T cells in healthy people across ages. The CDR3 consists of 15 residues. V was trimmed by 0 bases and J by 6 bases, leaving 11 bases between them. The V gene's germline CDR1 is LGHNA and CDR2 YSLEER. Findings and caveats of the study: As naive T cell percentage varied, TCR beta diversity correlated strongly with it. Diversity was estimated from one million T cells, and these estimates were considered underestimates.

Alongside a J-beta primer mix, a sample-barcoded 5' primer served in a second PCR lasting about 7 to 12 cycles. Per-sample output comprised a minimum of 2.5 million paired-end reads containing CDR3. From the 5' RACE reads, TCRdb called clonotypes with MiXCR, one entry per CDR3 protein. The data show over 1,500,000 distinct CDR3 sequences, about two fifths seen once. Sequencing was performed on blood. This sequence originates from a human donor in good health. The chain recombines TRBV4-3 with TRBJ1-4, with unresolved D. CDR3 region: CASSQDGRRYEKLFF. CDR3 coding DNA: TGCGCCAGCAGCCAAGATGGGCGAAGATATGAAAAACTGTTTTTT.